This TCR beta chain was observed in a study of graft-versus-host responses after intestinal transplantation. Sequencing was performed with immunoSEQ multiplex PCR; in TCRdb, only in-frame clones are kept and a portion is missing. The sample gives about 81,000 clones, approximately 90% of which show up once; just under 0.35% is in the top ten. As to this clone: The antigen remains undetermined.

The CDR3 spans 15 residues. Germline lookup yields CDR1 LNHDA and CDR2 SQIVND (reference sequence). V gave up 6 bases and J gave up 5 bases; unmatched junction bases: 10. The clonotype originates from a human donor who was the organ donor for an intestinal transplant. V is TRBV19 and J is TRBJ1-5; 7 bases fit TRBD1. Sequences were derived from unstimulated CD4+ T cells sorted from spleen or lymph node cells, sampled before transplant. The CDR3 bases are TGTGCCAGTAGCTTCGGACAGGAGGGGCATCAGCCCCAGCATTTT. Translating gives CASSFGQEGHQPQHF.